This T cell receptor (beta chain) is drawn from a study of blood T cell repertoires in COVID-19. TCRdb's copy holds only in-frame clones and misses some; the assay was immunoSEQ multiplex PCR. The sample consists of tens of thousands of clones, 65% to 80% of them appearing once. This clonotype was obtained from a man between 65 and 80 years old with acute or convalescent COVID-19. The sequenced material came from peripheral blood.

For the CDR3, the DNA is TGTGCCAGCAGCATACTAGCGGGGGGGCAGGGAACGCAGTATTTT. Its protein product is CASSILAGGQGTQYF. The V and J genes are TRBV9 and TRBJ2-3; 13 bases line up with TRBD2. The germline V gene has CDR1 SGDLS and CDR2 YYNGEE. The CDR3 covers 15 residues. The V segment lost 4 bases and the J segment 9 bases; nucleotides outside the gene matches: 8. Full variable domain (remainder filled in from reference TRBV9 and TRBJ2-3): DSGVTQTPKHLITATGQRVTLRCSPRSGDLSVYWYQQSLDQGLQFLIQYYNGEERAKGNILERFSAQQFPDLHSELNLSSLELGDSALYFCASSILAGGQGTQYFGPGTRLTVL.